Listed here is a single TCR beta chain. Original processing methods: Estimation of nucleated cell counts was performed using reference gene primer amplification. TCRdb's table, derived via immunoSEQ multiplex PCR, lists solely in-frame clones and lacks some. D and trimming were read from the DNA, whereas the V and J calls and clone size are those reported in that table. The sample has more than 85,000 clones, 87% seen once. This sample is part of a study of blood T cell repertoires in COVID-19. Turning to the study itself: T cells, B-cell-depleted T cells, or PBMCs provided the cDNA or gDNA that served as material.

From germline, CDR1 is SQVTM and CDR2 ANQGSEA. V was pared by 3 bases and J by 2 bases, with 13 bases between. This CDR3 region has 14 residues. Input material: peripheral blood. The rearrangement links TRBV29-1 to TRBJ1-1; D not resolved. This sequence originates from a human donor in a cohort sampled during active COVID-19. The CDR3 nucleotides are TGCAGCGTTGACAGTAACGGACTAAACACTGAAGCTTTCTTT. Protein product: CSVDSNGLNTEAFF.